Below are 19 T cell receptor beta chains sequenced from a single sample in a study of T cell clones after liver transplantation. Method: immunoSEQ multiplex PCR; TCRdb's copy keeps in-frame clones and lacks some. The data contain about 16,000 clones, 80% to 90% of them singletons. The sample was CD8+ T cells from blood, taken approximately 45 months after liver transplant. All receptors come from a human patient who received a liver transplant. Among the T cells, some may be from the graft donor.

CDR3 in DNA: TGTGCCAGCAGCTTATACGCGCGCACAGATACGCAGTATTTT. This encodes CASSLYARTDTQYF. The chain joins TRBV7-2 to TRBJ2-3; D uncertain. This CDR3 region has 14 residues. The V gene's germline CDR1 is SGHTA and CDR2 FQGNSA. V was cut by 2 bases and J by 1 base, with 7 bases left in between.

The rearrangement joins TRBV18 to TRBJ1-1; weak D call: TRBD1 (5 bases). The V end lost 0 bases, the J end lost 1 base, and 12 bases lay between the germline ends. CDR3 length: 16 residues. Germline values: CDR1 KGHSH, CDR2 LQKENI. In DNA form, the CDR3 reads TGTGCCAGCTCACCACCAAGGGACCTTGGGAACACTGAAGCTTTCTTT. Translation: CASSPPRDLGNTEAFF.

The V and J genes are TRBV7-9 and TRBJ1-5, with D uncertain. The CDR3 spans 14 residues. V lost 3 bases, J lost 3 bases, and 9 bases lay in between. Germline loops: CDR1 SEHNR, CDR2 FQNEAQ (reference sequence). CDR3 sequence reads: CASSLDGFNQPQHF. The CDR3 DNA reads TGTGCCAGCAGCTTGGACGGGTTCAATCAGCCCCAGCATTTT.

This chain connects TRBV19 to TRBJ2-1; 11 bases match TRBD2. CDR1 and CDR2 (germline): LNHDA, SQIVND (reference sequence). With V trimmed by 4 bases and J by 3 bases, 2 bases remained unmatched. The CDR3 is made up of 15 amino acids. Here the CDR3 reads CASSRTSGYYNEQFF. CDR3 nucleotide sequence: TGTGCCAGTAGTAGGACTAGCGGGTACTACAATGAGCAGTTCTTC.

The table lists this clone with a few counts. DNA for the CDR3: TGTGCCAGCAGTTTGTGGCCTAACAATGAGCAGTTCTTC. As protein: CASSLWPNNEQFF. The chain links TRBV6-1 to TRBJ2-1; D is unclear. The CDR3 is made up of 13 amino acids. Germline CDR1 reads MNHNS; CDR2 reads SASEGT. The germline V and J ends were trimmed by 5 bases and 5 bases, with 10 bases remaining between them.

V and J are TRBV11-2 and TRBJ2-7, with 7 bases fitting TRBD1. The length of the CDR3 is 18 residues. Germline V gene sequence: CDR1 SGHAT, CDR2 FQNNGV. Trimming took 0 bases from V and 3 from J; bases not matched to a gene: 14. For the CDR3, the DNA is TGTGCCAGCAGCTTAGATCCCCGACAGGGAACGCGGCACTACGAGCAGTACTTC. Its protein is CASSLDPRQGTRHYEQYF.

The gene calls are TRBV7-8 and TRBJ2-5; either TRBD1 or TRBD2 may fit D (6 bases each). Deletions cut 5 bases from V and 5 bases from J, with 18 bases between. Germline V gene lookup returns CDR1 SGHVS and CDR2 FQNEAQ. CDR3 length equals 15 residues. CDR3 bases: TGTGCCAGCAGCCTTAGTGGGGGGCTTTATGAGACCCAGTACTTC. Protein product: CASSLSGGLYETQYF. Supplemented by reference TRBV7-8 and TRBJ2-5, the full variable domain reads GAGVSQSPRYKVAKRGQDVALRCDPISGHVSLFWYQQALGQGPEFLTYFQNEAQLDKSGLPSDRFFAERPEGSVSTLKIQRTQQEDSAVYLCASSLSGGLYETQYFGPGTRLLVL.

The CDR3 region is CASSHIGESSPADTQYF. The DNA for the CDR3 is TGCGCCAGCAGCCATATAGGGGAGAGCTCTCCGGCAGATACGCAGTATTTT. The rearrangement joins TRBV4-3 to TRBJ2-3; D is perhaps TRBD1 or TRBD2 (5 bases each). CDR3 length: 17 amino acids. The ends were cut back, 3 bases at V and 4 bases at J, with 20 bases in the middle. Looked up from germline, CDR1 is LGHNA and CDR2 is YSLEER.

The chain uses TRBV27 and TRBJ2-1; perhaps TRBD2 as D (5 bases). The V end lost 7 bases, the J end lost 2 bases, and 27 bases lay between the germline ends. Per the germline V gene, CDR1 is MNHEY and CDR2 is SMNVEV (reference sequence). CDR3 length: 19 amino acids. This chain's CDR3 is CASTAWAGPDFRTYNEQFF. Written as DNA, the CDR3 is TGTGCCAGCACCGCCTGGGCGGGCCCTGACTTCAGGACCTACAATGAGCAGTTCTTC.

The chain links TRBV27 to TRBJ2-2; 7 bases match TRBD2. J lost 1 base, V lost 7 bases, and 9 bases had no gene match. Germline CDR1 reads MNHEY; CDR2 reads SMNVEV (reference sequence). The CDR3 is 16 residues long. The CDR3 region is CASTHPGLLNTGELFF. The CDR3 nucleotides read TGTGCCAGCACCCATCCGGGACTACTGAACACCGGGGAGCTGTTTTTT.

V and J are TRBV11-2 and TRBJ1-2; 9 nucleotides match TRBD1. J gave up 4 bases and V 0 bases, and 6 bases lay outside the gene matches. This CDR3 is 16 amino acids long. The germline CDR1 and CDR2 sequences are SGHAT and FQNNGV. Written as DNA, the CDR3 is TGTGCCAGCAGCTTAGAGGGGACAGGGAGCCTCTATGGCTACACCTTC. This translates into CASSLEGTGSLYGYTF.

This chain links TRBV7-9 with TRBJ2-6; D remains ambiguous. This CDR3 contains 15 residues. CDR1 is SEHNR and CDR2 is FQNEAQ in the germline V gene (reference sequence). V shed 3 bases and J shed 1 base, with 7 bases lying between them. The CDR3: CASSFTESGANVLTF. CDR3 sequence (DNA): TGTGCCAGCAGCTTTACAGAGTCTGGGGCCAACGTCCTGACTTTC.

The V gene is TRBV4-1, the J gene TRBJ2-7; D perhaps matches TRBD2 (6 bases). The V end was cut by 1 base, the J end by 4 bases, with 14 bases between. Germline V gene sequence: CDR1 MGHRA, CDR2 YSYEKL. The CDR3 runs 15 residues. The CDR3 coding sequence is TGCGCCAGCAGCCAAGGGGGCGGGGATCTATACGAGCAGTACTTC. Protein sequence: CASSQGGGDLYEQYF.

The chain recombines TRBV5-1 with TRBJ1-2; TRBD1 is a possible D gene (5 bases). Germline assignment: CDR1 SGHRS and CDR2 YFSETQ. V lost 7 bases to trimming and J lost 6 bases, with 22 bases between them. The CDR3 has 15 amino acids. CDR3 nucleotides: TGCGCCAGCTCCAAATTTTACGGGGCAGGTGATGGCTACACCTTC. Translating gives CASSKFYGAGDGYTF.

The chain has TRBV5-4 and TRBJ2-7; no reliable D call. CDR3 length: 16 residues. Germline-derived CDR1 and CDR2 are SGHNT and YYREEE (reference sequence). V was pared by 4 bases and J by 1 base, with 18 bases between. CDR3 in DNA: TGTGCCAGCAGCCAAGGCGTTGGGGATAATTCCTACGAGCAGTACTTC. Its translation: CASSQGVGDNSYEQYF.

The CDR3 DNA sequence: TGCAGTGCTTGGACGGGAGGGGCCCAGCATTTT. It codes for CSAWTGGAQHF. This chain uses TRBV20-1 with TRBJ1-5; a weak D match, TRBD1 (5 bases). The CDR3 is 11 amino acids. Germline CDR1 DFQATT, CDR2 SNEGSKA (reference sequence). Trimming removed 5 bases at V and 11 bases at J, with 13 bases between.

This clone appeared once. A read error may produce the germline difference seen at one junction end. This same CDR3 is encoded by further DNA sequences in the sample. The chain carries TRBV27 and TRBJ1-1; 8 bases match TRBD1. The CDR3 consists of 15 residues. From germline, CDR1 is MNHEY and CDR2 SMNVEV (reference sequence). The CDR3 reads CASSSETGENTEAFF. CDR3 DNA sequence: TGTGCCAGTAGTTCAGAGACAGGGGAGAACACTGAAGCTTTCTTT.

The chain has TRBV19 and TRBJ2-3, with D unresolved. V lost 5 bases, J lost 0 bases, and 12 bases lay in between. Looked up from germline, CDR1 is LNHDA and CDR2 is SQIVND (reference sequence). This CDR3 has 15 residues. The chain's CDR3 is CASSPWAASTDTQYF. CDR3 DNA: TGTGCCAGTAGTCCCTGGGCAGCTAGCACAGATACGCAGTATTTT.

This chain links TRBV4-1 with TRBJ2-2; possible D gene TRBD2, 5 bases. Per the germline V gene, CDR1 is MGHRA and CDR2 is YSYEKL. The CDR3 is 18 amino acids. The ends were cut back, 0 bases at V and 1 base at J, with 15 bases in the middle. CDR3 nucleotides: TGCGCCAGCAGCCAAGATAGAGGGCTAGCAGGGAACACCGGGGAGCTGTTTTTT. Translated: CASSQDRGLAGNTGELFF.